These 20 T cell receptor beta chains came from one sample sequenced in a study of CD8+ T cells in alopecia areata. Following extraction, RNA underwent reverse transcription to cDNA, which served as the sequencing template. Some clones are missing from TCRdb's copy, which holds only in-frame ones; the method was immunoSEQ multiplex PCR. The repertoire has some 200,000 clones, 60% of them found once; the top ten carry over 3%. Regarding treatment: oral pan-JAK inhibitor, 5-10 mg twice daily. The material was CD4+ T cells sorted from blood, obtained at week 4, from a patient treated with tofacitinib. These receptors originate from a human donor with alopecia areata.

The chain combines TRBV11-1 with TRBJ1-2, with 8 nucleotides matching TRBD1. The J segment lost 0 bases and the V segment lost 5 bases, leaving 5 bases of the junction unmatched. There are 15 residues in the CDR3. From germline, CDR1 is SGHAT and CDR2 FQDESV (reference sequence). The CDR3 nucleotides read TGTGCCAGCAGCGGCAGACAGGGGACTAACTATGGCTACACCTTC. This encodes CASSGRQGTNYGYTF.

This clone was seen a few times. This chain links TRBV5-1 with TRBJ1-5; maybe TRBD1 (5 bases). V lost 4 bases and J lost 9, with 14 bases in between. The CDR3 has 13 amino acids. From germline, CDR1 is SGHRS and CDR2 YFSETQ. For the CDR3, the DNA is TGCGCCAGCAGCCTCCGGGGCGTCGGGCCCCAGCATTTT. Translating gives CASSLRGVGPQHF.

The J gene is TRBJ1-2, the V gene TRBV11-2, with D possibly matching TRBD1 (6 bases). This CDR3 has 13 amino acids. Germline-derived CDR1 and CDR2 are SGHAT and FQNNGV. The V end was cut by 1 base, the J end by 10 bases, with 13 bases between. The CDR3 spells CASSLGWSGDYTF. For the CDR3, the DNA is TGTGCCAGCAGCTTAGGGTGGTCAGGGGACTACACCTTC. Supplemented by reference TRBV11-2 and TRBJ1-2, the full variable domain reads EAGVAQSPRYKIIEKRQSVAFWCNPISGHATLYWYQQILGQGPKLLIQFQNNGVVDDSQLPKDRFSAERLKGVDSTLKIQPAKLEDSAVYLCASSLGWSGDYTFGSGTRLTVV.

The table lists this clone with a few counts. The V call is TRBV27, the J call TRBJ2-2; D ambiguous. The V and J ends lost 3 bases and 1 base respectively, with 21 bases between them. This CDR3 has 19 amino acids. Germline CDR1 reads MNHEY; CDR2 reads SMNVEV (reference sequence). The CDR3 DNA reads as TGTGCCAGCAGTTTTAGTTTTAGGTCAGCTGAGAGGAACACCGGGGAGCTGTTTTTT. Its translation is CASSFSFRSAERNTGELFF.

In its sample, this clone was seen a few times. V gene TRBV28 combines with J gene TRBJ2-7; possible D gene TRBD2, 6 bases. The CDR3 totals 14 residues. Germline V CDR1 and CDR2: MDHEN, SYDVKM. Trimming took off 3 bases at V and 4 bases at J, with 13 bases between the two ends. The CDR3 sequence is CASSFTTRAYEQYF. In nucleotides, the CDR3 is TGTGCCAGCAGTTTTACGACTAGAGCTTACGAGCAGTACTTC.

This clone was detected only a few times. The V and J genes are TRBV19 and TRBJ2-1; 7 bases agree with TRBD1. V was clipped by 4 bases and J by 5 bases; unmatched bases: 14. This CDR3 region has 17 residues. Per the germline V gene, CDR1 is LNHDA and CDR2 is SQIVND (reference sequence). CDR3 sequence reads: CASSTTLQGPPNNEQFF. The CDR3 region has the DNA TGTGCCAGTAGTACTACCCTACAGGGGCCCCCGAACAATGAGCAGTTCTTC.

V gene TRBV4-1 combines with J gene TRBJ2-5; D is uncertain. V was shortened by 1 base and J by 5 bases, with 8 bases between the two germline ends. CDR1 and CDR2 (germline): MGHRA, YSYEKL. The CDR3 loop spans 13 amino acids. CDR3 bases: TGCGCCAGCAGCCAAGTGTTGCCGGAGACCCAGTACTTC. Translation gives CASSQVLPETQYF.

This clone was picked up a small number of times. The chain joins TRBV4-1 to TRBJ2-3; 9 bases are shared with TRBD1. Germline-derived CDR1 and CDR2 are MGHRA and YSYEKL. V shed 4 bases and J 2 bases; nucleotides not matched to a gene: 7. This CDR3 comprises 16 residues. CDR3 sequence reads: CASSLRDRVSTDTQYF. The CDR3 DNA is TGCGCCAGCAGCCTTAGGGACAGGGTTTCCACAGATACGCAGTATTTT.

This chain uses TRBV29-1 with TRBJ1-1; D gene unclear. CDR1 and CDR2 (germline): SQVTM, ANQGSEA. CDR3 length: 13 residues. V lost 5 bases and J lost 1, with 11 bases in between. The CDR3 is CSVKENRNTEAFF. The CDR3 nucleotides read TGCAGCGTTAAGGAGAACAGGAACACTGAAGCTTTCTTT.

This clone has just a few counts. The rearrangement uses TRBV18 and TRBJ1-6, with D hard to call. The CDR3 is 16 amino acids. V lost 1 base and J lost 7, with 14 bases in between. Per the germline V gene, CDR1 is KGHSH and CDR2 is LQKENI. This CDR3 is CASSPRGIDENSPLHF. The DNA for the CDR3 is TGTGCCAGCTCACCACGAGGAATAGATGAGAATTCACCCCTCCACTTT.

The CDR3 is CATIRDPSSYEQYF. In DNA, the CDR3 is TGTGCCACTATTCGGGACCCTAGCTCCTACGAGCAGTACTTC. The chain uses TRBV6-1 and TRBJ2-7, with D possibly called TRBD1 or TRBD2 (5 bases each). Germline values: CDR1 MNHNS, CDR2 SASEGT. The CDR3 contains 14 residues. V was pared by 10 bases and J by 0 bases, with 16 bases between.

V gene TRBV30 combines with J gene TRBJ1-2; no clear D gene. This CDR3 contains 8 residues. The V end was cut by 4 bases, the J end by 6 bases, with 0 bases between. In germline, CDR1 is GTSNPN, CDR2 SVGIG (reference sequence). The CDR3 DNA sequence: TGTGCCTGGAATGGCTACACCTTC. It encodes CAWNGYTF. The variable domain in full, completed from reference TRBV30 and TRBJ1-2, reads SQTIHQWPATLVQPVGSPLSLECTVEGTSNPNLYWYRQAAGRGLQLLFYSVGIGQISSEVPQNLSASRPQDRQFILSSKKLLLSDSGFYLCAWNGYTFGSGTRLTVV.

This chain joins TRBV30 and TRBJ1-1; D unclear. CDR1 and CDR2 from the germline V gene are GTSNPN and SVGIG (reference sequence). CDR3 length: 14 amino acids. V lost 2 bases to trimming and J lost 1 base, with 11 bases between them. This chain's CDR3 is CAWSLLRSNTEAFF. CDR3 coding DNA: TGTGCCTGGAGTTTGTTACGGTCGAACACTGAAGCTTTCTTT.

CDR3 bases: TGTGCCAGCAGTGAAAACAACAGAGATCAGCCCCAGCATTTT. Its protein product is CASSENNRDQPQHF. This chain uses TRBV2 with TRBJ1-5; D gene ambiguous. V dropped 2 bases and J dropped 5 bases, with 10 bases sitting between them. The length of the CDR3 is 14 residues. CDR1 is SNHLY, CDR2 FYNNEI, per germline.

This chain uses TRBV4-1 with TRBJ2-5; unclear D gene. V lost 4 bases and J 5 bases, leaving 11 bases between the germline ends. The CDR3 has 13 residues. CDR1 and CDR2 from the germline V gene are MGHRA and YSYEKL. CDR3 residues: CASSLAIEETQYF. DNA for the CDR3: TGCGCCAGCAGCCTTGCGATCGAGGAGACCCAGTACTTC.

V and J are TRBV7-2 and TRBJ1-5; D unclear. Trimming stripped 5 bases from V and 4 bases from J, with 9 bases between. There are 13 residues in the CDR3. Germline V CDR1 and CDR2: SGHTA, FQGNSA. The CDR3 spells CASSQGKNQPQHF. For the CDR3, the DNA is TGTGCCAGCAGCCAAGGGAAGAATCAGCCCCAGCATTTT.

This clone was recorded a few times. The chain uses TRBV30 and TRBJ2-5; 9 bases are a match to TRBD2. This CDR3 spans 19 amino acids. Germline trimming cut 0 bases from V and 0 bases from J; bases unmatched to any gene: 14. The germline V gene has CDR1 GTSNPN and CDR2 SVGIG (reference sequence). The CDR3 spells CAWSVLRGWASGDQETQYF. DNA for the CDR3: TGTGCCTGGAGTGTACTCCGGGGTTGGGCTAGCGGGGACCAAGAGACCCAGTACTTC. Full variable domain (remainder filled in from reference TRBV30 and TRBJ2-5): SQTIHQWPATLVQPVGSPLSLECTVEGTSNPNLYWYRQAAGRGLQLLFYSVGIGQISSEVPQNLSASRPQDRQFILSSKKLLLSDSGFYLCAWSVLRGWASGDQETQYFGPGTRLLVL.

This chain links TRBV7-2 with TRBJ1-3; D not certain. The V end lost 5 bases, the J end lost 0 bases, and 8 bases lay between the germline ends. This CDR3 contains 14 residues. Germline lookup yields CDR1 SGHTA and CDR2 FQGNSA. The chain's CDR3 is CASSPDSSGNTIYF. CDR3 in DNA: TGTGCCAGCAGCCCGGATAGCTCTGGAAACACCATATATTTT. The full variable domain, in which reference TRBV7-2 and TRBJ1-3 provide the parts outside the CDR3, is GAGVSQSPSNKVTEKGKDVELRCDPISGHTALYWYRQSLGQGLEFLIYFQGNSAPDKSGLPSDRFSAERTGGSVSTLTIQRTQQEDSAVYLCASSPDSSGNTIYFGEGSWLTVV.

This clone was detected a few times. The chain has TRBV5-4 and TRBJ2-1; D is ambiguous. Germline V gene data show CDR1 as SGHNT and CDR2 as YYREEE (reference sequence). The V end was cut by 3 bases, the J end by 6 bases, with 10 bases between. The CDR3 sequence is 13 residues long. In nucleotides, the CDR3 is TGTGCCAGCAGCTCCGGCCAGTCCAATGAGCAGTTCTTC. Encoded protein: CASSSGQSNEQFF.

This clone was detected only a few times. The sample holds other DNA sequences that translate to the same CDR3. The rearrangement joins TRBV30 to TRBJ1-6, with TRBD1 identical over 8 bases. Germline trimming cut 3 bases from V and 8 bases from J; bases unmatched to any gene: 9. This CDR3 has 15 amino acids. Germline CDR1 reads GTSNPN; CDR2 reads SVGIG (reference sequence). The CDR3 sequence: CAWSNGQGADSPLHF. CDR3 DNA: TGTGCCTGGAGCAATGGGCAGGGGGCGGATTCACCCCTCCACTTT.